This T cell receptor beta chain was sequenced for a study of vaccination effects on CD4 cells after COVID-19. Clones were sequenced by immunoSEQ multiplex PCR, and TCRdb holds only the in-frame ones, with some missing. The data hold fewer than 40,000 clones, with 65% to 75% observed a single time. Study observations and caveats: A shortage of convalescent patients and an absence of early post-infection timepoints characterized the study.

Antigen-specific CD4+ T cell clonotypes were called by their expansion after viral peptide-pool culture in ViraFEST. The authors isolated CD4+ T cells after ten to eleven days of culture. The person acquired a PCR-confirmed SARS-CoV-2 infection between March and December 2020. A density of approximately 2.2 million PBMC per well was used; these cells were cultured with 10 IU/ml IL-2 and about 9.5 ug/ml peptides. Half-medium replacement with IL-2 medium occurred on days 3 and 7. On this clone: Its antigen is not identified.

This sequence originates from a human donor who had a prior SARS-CoV-2 infection. The sequenced sample was CD4+ T cells from PBMCs cultured with a peptide pool, obtained before COVID-19 vaccination.

CDR3 nucleotide sequence: TGTGCCAGCAGTGACGGAAGCACTGAAGCTTTCTTT. Protein product: CASSDGSTEAFF. V is TRBV25-1 and J is TRBJ1-1; D remains ambiguous. Between the trimmed V and J ends, which lost 3 bases and 4 bases, there was a span of 6 bases. The V gene's germline CDR1 is MGHDK and CDR2 SYGVNS. The CDR3 consists of 12 residues.